These T cell receptor beta chains were read from a single sample in a study of cytotoxic CD8 clonotypes in ibrutinib-treated CLL. The method was immunoSEQ multiplex PCR; TCRdb's version includes in-frame clones alone and lacks a portion of them. The data contain approximately 340,000 clones, 60% to 80% of them seen just once; the ten biggest clones take up roughly 6%. The sample in question was PBMCs, obtained after 36 months of ibrutinib treatment. The receptors come from a human donor with chronic lymphocytic leukemia. The CDR3 runs from the conserved cysteine through the conserved F or W. The D gene is left open where the match is weak. Some rows have no size entry. The others give once, few or many, or a class for an expanded clone.

clone_size j_call v_call d_call cdr3_aa cdr3_nt
NA TRBJ1-1 TRBV2 NA CASRDGDLQIEAFF TGTGCTAGCAGGGACGGGGATTTACAAATAGAAGCTTTCTTT
NA TRBJ2-7 TRBV6-6 NA CASRSTGSLIRGEQYF TGTGCCAGCAGAAGTACAGGGTCCCTAATCCGGGGCGAGCAGTACTTC
NA TRBJ2-7 TRBV5-1 TRBD1 CASSPRQGAISYEQYF TGCGCCAGCAGCCCACGGCAGGGGGCCATTTCCTACGAGCAGTACTTC
NA TRBJ2-3 TRBV18 NA CASSPTGSTDTQYF TGTGCCAGCTCACCAACAGGGAGCACAGATACGCAGTATTTT
NA TRBJ2-7 TRBV7-8 NA CASSPPQNEQYF TGTGCCAGCAGCCCCCCCCAGAACGAGCAGTACTTC
once TRBJ1-5 TRBV19 NA CASAFSGSNQPQHF TGTGCCAGTGCTTTTTCAGGGTCCAATCAGCCCCAGCATTTT
NA TRBJ2-1 TRBV2 NA CASRGLGSYNEQFF TGTGCCAGCCGGGGGTTGGGTTCCTACAATGAGCAGTTCTTC
NA TRBJ2-7 TRBV7-2 NA CASSLDFIEQYF TGTGCCAGCAGCTTAGATTTTATCGAGCAGTACTTC
few TRBJ1-1 TRBV7-2 NA CASSYTRQDNTEAFF TGTGCCAGCAGCTACACTAGACAAGATAACACTGAAGCTTTCTTT
NA TRBJ1-2 TRBV6-1 TRBD1 CASSVPGGRGGYTF TGTGCCAGCAGTGTGCCAGGGGGCCGAGGTGGCTACACCTTC
NA TRBJ2-7 TRBV28 NA CASLRTLPSYEQYF TGTGCCAGCCTTCGGACACTCCCCTCCTACGAGCAGTACTTC
NA TRBJ1-2 TRBV5-1 NA CASSPTGGSGYTF TGCGCCAGCAGCCCTACGGGGGGTAGTGGCTACACCTTC
few TRBJ2-2 TRBV9 NA CASSEGNSAGELFF TGTGCCAGCAGCGAGGGGAATTCCGCCGGGGAGCTGTTTTTT
NA TRBJ2-7 TRBV27 NA CASSLGSRALSTF TGTGCCAGCAGTTTAGGGTCCAGAGCGCTCTCCACCTTC
NA TRBJ2-1 TRBV14 NA CASSQDSGPYNEQFF TGTGCCAGCAGCCAAGATTCCGGACCCTACAATGAGCAGTTCTTC
once TRBJ2-1 TRBV4-1 NA CASSRGFGLQYNEQFF TGCGCCAGCAGCCGGGGGTTCGGACTTCAATACAATGAGCAGTTCTTC
NA TRBJ2-6 TRBV19 NA CASSRRLSSSGANVLTF TGTGCCAGTAGTCGGAGGTTGAGTTCTTCTGGGGCCAACGTCCTGACTTTC
few TRBJ2-2 TRBV10-3 TRBD2 CASRPGLAGMNTGELFF TGTGCCTCCCGTCCGGGGCTAGCGGGGATGAACACCGGGGAGCTGTTTTTT
NA TRBJ1-6 TRBV7-2 NA CASSLNSGNYNSPLHF TGTGCCAGCAGCTTAAACTCAGGGAACTATAATTCACCCCTCCACTTT
once TRBJ2-3 TRBV27 NA CASSLLGPPGDTQYF TGTGCCAGCAGTTTATTGGGACCACCGGGCGATACGCAGTATTTT
many TRBJ2-7 TRBV6-6 NA CASSDPGYEQYF TGTGCCAGCAGCGACCCGGGGTACGAGCAGTACTTC
NA TRBJ2-7 TRBV9 TRBD1 CASSGTGGSYEQYF TGTGCCAGCAGCGGCACAGGGGGCTCCTACGAGCAGTACTTC
NA TRBJ2-3 TRBV2 NA CATPGASTDTQYF TGTGCCACCCCGGGAGCCAGCACAGATACGCAGTATTTT
NA TRBJ1-5 TRBV4-3 NA CASSQAGTTQPQHF TGCGCCAGCAGCCAAGCCGGGACGACTCAGCCCCAGCATTTT
few TRBJ2-7 TRBV27 TRBD2 CASSDTGLADEQYF TGTGCCAGCAGCGACACCGGACTAGCGGACGAGCAGTACTTC
NA TRBJ1-4 TRBV5-4 NA CASSLDGEKLFF TGTGCCAGCAGCTTGGATGGTGAAAAACTGTTTTTT
NA TRBJ2-1 TRBV5-4 NA CASSPDSIFYNEQFF TGTGCCAGCAGCCCGGACTCGATCTTCTACAATGAGCAGTTCTTC
NA TRBJ2-3 TRBV9 NA CASSVWTFGDTQYF TGTGCCAGCAGCGTATGGACGTTCGGAGATACGCAGTATTTT
NA TRBJ1-5 TRBV6-5 NA CASSSAADRLPQHF TGTGCCAGCAGTTCTGCTGCCGACAGACTGCCCCAGCATTTT
NA TRBJ2-5 TRBV7-2 NA CASSLDVRETQYF TGTGCCAGCAGCTTAGACGTGAGAGAGACCCAGTACTTC
NA TRBJ2-3 TRBV6-4 TRBD2 CASSEFGLAGLSTDTQYF TGTGCCAGCAGTGAGTTCGGGCTAGCGGGCCTAAGCACAGATACGCAGTATTTT
NA TRBJ2-7 TRBV7-9 TRBD1 CASSKQGYYEQYF TGTGCCAGCAGCAAACAGGGGTACTACGAGCAGTACTTC
NA TRBJ1-4 TRBV2 TRBD1 CASSWGQGEKLFF TGTGCCAGCAGTTGGGGACAGGGTGAAAAACTGTTTTTT
once TRBJ2-7 TRBV29-1 NA CSVETRTSGTYEQYF TGCAGCGTTGAGACCAGGACCTCAGGTACCTACGAGCAGTACTTC
NA TRBJ2-7 TRBV7-2 TRBD2 CASSLKIAGPYEQYF TGTGCCAGCAGCTTAAAAATAGCGGGGCCCTACGAGCAGTACTTC
NA TRBJ2-2 TRBV5-6 NA CASSFLTGTGELFF TGTGCCAGCAGCTTCCTAACGGGGACCGGGGAGCTGTTTTTT
NA TRBJ2-7 TRBV2 NA CASIPQFSYEQYF TGTGCCAGCATCCCTCAGTTCTCCTACGAGCAGTACTTC
NA TRBJ2-1 TRBV11-3 NA CASSLESYGEQFF TGTGCCAGCAGCTTAGAAAGCTACGGTGAGCAGTTCTTC
NA TRBJ1-5 TRBV9 NA CASSAGGAGHPPQHF TGTGCCAGCAGCGCCGGGGGGGCAGGGCACCCGCCCCAGCATTTT
NA TRBJ2-2 TRBV10-3 NA CAISDRAENTGELFF TGTGCCATCAGTGACCGAGCGGAGAACACCGGGGAGCTGTTTTTT
NA TRBJ2-7 TRBV10-2 NA CASSAIGLTNSYEQYF TGCGCCAGCAGTGCGATTGGGCTTACTAATTCCTACGAGCAGTACTTC
NA TRBJ1-5 TRBV9 NA CASSEQSNQPQHF TGTGCCAGCAGCGAGCAGAGCAATCAGCCCCAGCATTTT
few TRBJ1-4 TRBV6-1 NA CASISNEKLFF TGTGCCAGCATCTCCAATGAAAAACTGTTTTTT
few TRBJ1-1 TRBV9 NA CASSDPGNTEAFF TGTGCCAGCAGCGATCCAGGGAACACTGAAGCTTTCTTT
NA TRBJ2-3 TRBV2 TRBD2 CASSTTGLAGSADTQYF TGTGCCAGCAGTACGACCGGACTAGCGGGATCGGCAGATACGCAGTATTTT
NA TRBJ2-1 TRBV6-5 TRBD2 CATGRDYNEQFF TGTGCTACGGGGAGGGATTACAATGAGCAGTTCTTC
NA TRBJ2-2 TRBV11-2 NA CASSYRYRDTGELFF TGTGCCAGCAGCTACAGATACAGGGACACCGGGGAGCTGTTTTTT
NA TRBJ2-7 TRBV4-1 TRBD1 CASSQSPGTGQWEQYF TGCGCCAGCAGCCAAAGCCCCGGGACAGGGCAGTGGGAGCAGTACTTC
NA TRBJ1-4 TRBV9 TRBD1 CASSEGQTTNEKLFF TGTGCCAGCAGCGAGGGACAGACAACTAATGAAAAACTGTTTTTT
NA TRBJ2-3 TRBV25-1 NA CASSEFTGSTDTQYF TGTGCCAGCAGTGAGTTTACAGGTAGCACAGATACGCAGTATTTT
few TRBJ2-7 TRBV28 NA CASTPEGYEQYF TGTGCCAGCACCCCTGAAGGGTACGAGCAGTACTTC